Listed below are T cell receptor beta chains from one sample, sequenced in a study of graft-versus-host responses after intestinal transplantation. These receptors' targets are unknown. Here immunoSEQ multiplex PCR was the method, and the copy in TCRdb shows in-frame clones only, minus some. The table includes 90,000 to 150,000 clones, roughly 95% detected once. Sequences were derived from unstimulated CD8+ T cells sorted from spleen or lymph node cells, sampled before intestinal transplant. Source of these receptors: a human donor who received an intestinal transplant. The CDR3 runs from the conserved cysteine through the conserved F or W. The D gene is left open where the match is weak. A clone size is listed for some rows: how often the clone was seen (once, few, many), or a class if it is expanded.

V	D	J	size	DNA	CDR3
TRBV15	NA	TRBJ2-3	NA	TGTGCCACCAGCAGAGGGGTGCCCGGCACAGATACGCAGTATTTT	CATSRGVPGTDTQYF
TRBV5-4	TRBD2	TRBJ2-1	NA	TGTGCCAGCAGCTTTGACCTAGCGGGAGGACCCTACAATGAGCAGTTCTTC	CASSFDLAGGPYNEQFF
TRBV30	NA	TRBJ2-7	NA	TGTGCCTGCCGAGATTACAGCGGTACTGGGCCCTACGAGCAGTACTTC	CACRDYSGTGPYEQYF
TRBV9	NA	TRBJ1-1	NA	TGTGCCAGCAGCGTAGGGTCTCGCCCAGGGATTGGAACTGAAGCTTTCTTT	CASSVGSRPGIGTEAFF
TRBV27	NA	TRBJ2-7	NA	TGTGCCAGCAGTCCAAGTTCCTACGAGCAGTACTTC	CASSPSSYEQYF
TRBV28	NA	TRBJ2-3	NA	TGTGCCAGCAGTCAACCCTCAGGGGTCCAAACAGATACGCAGTATTTT	CASSQPSGVQTDTQYF
TRBV28	TRBD2	TRBJ2-7	NA	TGTGCCAGCAGTTCATACGACAGGGTACGGCGGGAGGGCCTTTCCTACGAGCAGTACTTC	CASSSYDRVRREGLSYEQYF
TRBV4-2	TRBD1	TRBJ2-7	NA	TGTGCCAGCAGCCAAGAAGATGGGAATCCCGGGACAGCCTCCTACGAGCAGTACTTC	CASSQEDGNPGTASYEQYF
TRBV10-3	TRBD2	TRBJ2-1	NA	TGTGCCATCAACGGCGGGAGCAGACGAAATGAGCAGTTCTTC	CAINGGSRRNEQFF
TRBV29-1	NA	TRBJ2-1	NA	TGCAGCGCATACTCAAGCTCCTACAATGAGCAGTTCTTC	CSAYSSSYNEQFF
TRBV15	NA	TRBJ2-7	NA	TGTGCTGTCGGCGGGGAGGACTCATACGAGCAGTACTTC	CAVGGEDSYEQYF
TRBV6-1	TRBD2	TRBJ2-7	once	TGTGCCAGCAGTGAGCGGGGGTCCTACGAGCAGTACTTC	CASSERGSYEQYF
TRBV19	TRBD1	TRBJ2-7	NA	TGTGCCAGTAGTTCAGGGACAGGGGTTTTGTACGAGCAGTACTTC	CASSSGTGVLYEQYF
TRBV27	NA	TRBJ2-7	NA	TGTGCCAGCAGTTTATTTTTCGGGGGCGACTCCTACGAGCAGTACTTC	CASSLFFGGDSYEQYF
TRBV27	NA	TRBJ1-1	NA	TGTGCCAGCAGTTTAAGCCCTTACACTGAAACTTTCTTT	CASSLSPYTETFF
TRBV7-9	NA	TRBJ1-1	NA	TGTGCCAGCAAGGCGGGGGACCTGAACACTGAAGCTTTCTTT	CASKAGDLNTEAFF
TRBV4-1	NA	TRBJ2-7	NA	TGCGCCAGCAGCCAAGATACTAGGGGGTACGAGCAGTACTTC	CASSQDTRGYEQYF
TRBV19	NA	TRBJ1-1	NA	TGTGCCAGTAGTCCCTCAGGGCTAGAAGCTTTCTTT	CASSPSGLEAFF
TRBV4-1	NA	TRBJ2-2	NA	TGCGCCAGCAGCCAGAAAGGGGGACCGAACGGGGAGCTGTTTTTT	CASSQKGGPNGELFF
TRBV7-9	NA	TRBJ2-3	NA	TGTGCCAGCAGCTTAACGGGGACGACCGGGGATACGCAGTATTTT	CASSLTGTTGDTQYF
TRBV20-1	NA	TRBJ2-7	NA	TGCAGTGCTAGAGTCTACGAGCAGTACTTC	CSARVYEQYF
TRBV4-2	NA	TRBJ2-1	NA	TGTGCCAGCACCCCGTTCAGCCTAGAGGGCCACAATGAGCAGTTCTTC	CASTPFSLEGHNEQFF
TRBV28	NA	TRBJ1-1	NA	TGTGCCAGCAGTTTTTTGACAGCTAACACTGAAGCTTTCTTT	CASSFLTANTEAFF
TRBV5-1	TRBD1	TRBJ1-1	NA	TGCGCCAGCAGCTTTTCAGTGGACAGGGCTACTGAAGCTTTCTTT	CASSFSVDRATEAFF
TRBV6-5	NA	TRBJ2-7	NA	TGTGCCAGCAGTTACCGCGATTTTGGGGCCGAGCAGTACTTC	CASSYRDFGAEQYF
TRBV9	TRBD2	TRBJ2-5	NA	TGTGCCAGCAGCGTATATATTCGGGGGAAGCGGGAGAACATCATATCTATTCGAGAGACCCAGTACTTC	CASSVYIRGKRENIISIRETQYF
TRBV7-2	NA	TRBJ2-2	NA	TGTGCCAGCAGCTTACGGGCGAACACCGGGGAGCTGTTTTTT	CASSLRANTGELFF
TRBV19	NA	TRBJ2-3	NA	TGTGCCAGTAGTATAAATACAGGGAACACAGATACGCAGTATTTT	CASSINTGNTDTQYF
TRBV19	NA	TRBJ2-2	NA	TGTGCCAGTAGTCCTACGACAGCTAACACCGGGGAGCTGTTTTTT	CASSPTTANTGELFF
TRBV7-8	NA	TRBJ2-3	once	TGTGCCAGCAGCTTAGGGCAGGCAACAGATACGCAGTATTTT	CASSLGQATDTQYF
TRBV5-1	TRBD2	TRBJ2-1	NA	TGCGCCAGCAGCTTAGGTGGACTAGGGACCTACAATGAGCAGTTCTTC	CASSLGGLGTYNEQFF
TRBV7-3	NA	TRBJ2-2	NA	TGTGCCAGCAGCGAACCTTGGGAAACCGGGGAGCTGTTTTTT	CASSEPWETGELFF
TRBV6-5	TRBD1	TRBJ1-2	NA	TGTGCCAGCACCGAGGGGACAGGACTTAACTATGGCTACACCTTC	CASTEGTGLNYGYTF
TRBV13	TRBD1	TRBJ1-3	NA	TGTGCCAGCAGCTCCTCAGTCCCGGGACAGGGGCTGTGGGGAAACACCATATATTTT	CASSSSVPGQGLWGNTIYF
TRBV15	TRBD1	TRBJ2-7	NA	TGTGCCACCAGCAGAGGGACAGGGCCCTACGAGCAGTACTTC	CATSRGTGPYEQYF
TRBV16	TRBD1	TRBJ2-7	NA	TGTGCCAGCAGCCAATCGGACAGGGGGCGAGAGAAGTTCTATTCCTACGAGCAGTACTTC	CASSQSDRGREKFYSYEQYF
TRBV5-3	NA	TRBJ2-1	NA	TGTGCCAGAACCCGAAGGTCCGGGTCGCCCTACAATGAGCAGTTCTTC	CARTRRSGSPYNEQFF
TRBV11-2	NA	TRBJ2-3	NA	TGTGCCAGCAGTAATCTCCCGGGACCGCGAGATACGCAGTATTTT	CASSNLPGPRDTQYF
TRBV2	TRBD2	TRBJ2-7	NA	TGTGCCAGCAGGCAGACTAGCGGGGGCCACGAGCAGTACTTC	CASRQTSGGHEQYF
TRBV7-8	TRBD1	TRBJ2-7	NA	TGTGCCAGCAGCTCTCAGCCGGGACAGGGCCACGAGCAGTACTTC	CASSSQPGQGHEQYF
TRBV7-9	TRBD1	TRBJ2-4	once	TGTGCCAGCAGCTCTGCCGGGACAGGGTTGGGCATTCAGTACTTC	CASSSAGTGLGIQYF
TRBV1	NA	TRBJ2-1	NA	TGCACCAGCAGCGACCCCCAGCGGGAGACGAACAATGAGCAGTTCTTC	CTSSDPQRETNNEQFF
TRBV7-9	NA	TRBJ2-7	NA	TGTGCCAGCGGGGAGAGGGAGCAGTACTTC	CASGEREQYF
TRBV4-1	TRBD1	TRBJ2-7	NA	TGCGCCAGCAGCAACCGGGGACAGCAGAGCTCCTACGAGCAGTACTTC	CASSNRGQQSSYEQYF
TRBV28	NA	TRBJ2-1	NA	TGTGCCAGCAGTCCAGAGAGCGGTCTCTCCTACAATGAGCAGTTCTTC	CASSPESGLSYNEQFF
TRBV19	TRBD1	TRBJ1-1	NA	TGTGCCAGTAGTATAGGTCCGCAGGGGGCAAGTGAAGCTTTCTTT	CASSIGPQGASEAFF
TRBV4-2	NA	TRBJ1-5	NA	TGTGCCAGCAGCCGGACTGGGGGGGGTCAGCCCCAGCATTTT	CASSRTGGGQPQHF
TRBV28	NA	TRBJ2-7	NA	TGTGCCAGCAGTCCTCCCCCGGGCTTGGGCGAGCAGTACTTC	CASSPPPGLGEQYF
TRBV14	TRBD2	TRBJ2-1	NA	TGTGCCAGCAGCCAAGGGAAGGACCACTCGGGGGGTGAGCAGTTCTTC	CASSQGKDHSGGEQFF
TRBV6-1	TRBD2	TRBJ2-7	NA	TGTGCCAGCAGGCCCAGGACTAGCGGTACCTACGAGCAGTACTTC	CASRPRTSGTYEQYF
TRBV9	NA	TRBJ2-7	NA	TGTGCCAGCAGCCCCCGGATCTACGAATCCTACGAGCAGTACTTC	CASSPRIYESYEQYF
TRBV5-6	NA	TRBJ1-2	NA	TGTGCCAGCAGCGATATACAGGGTTTTGACTATGGCTACACCTTC	CASSDIQGFDYGYTF
TRBV28	NA	TRBJ2-2	NA	TGTGCCAGCAGTTTATTGATGGATCAGAGGGAGCTGTTTTTT	CASSLLMDQRELFF
TRBV7-9	NA	TRBJ2-5	NA	TGTGCCAGCAAGTTGGGAGGGGGGCGCGAGGAGACCCAGTACTTC	CASKLGGGREETQYF
TRBV2	TRBD1	TRBJ1-4	once	TGTGCCAGCAGAAGGACAGGGGGCGGAACTAATGAAAAACTGTTTTTT	CASRRTGGGTNEKLFF
TRBV19	TRBD2	TRBJ2-1	NA	TGTGCCAGTACGTCTAGCGGTTACAATGAGCAGTTCTTC	CASTSSGYNEQFF